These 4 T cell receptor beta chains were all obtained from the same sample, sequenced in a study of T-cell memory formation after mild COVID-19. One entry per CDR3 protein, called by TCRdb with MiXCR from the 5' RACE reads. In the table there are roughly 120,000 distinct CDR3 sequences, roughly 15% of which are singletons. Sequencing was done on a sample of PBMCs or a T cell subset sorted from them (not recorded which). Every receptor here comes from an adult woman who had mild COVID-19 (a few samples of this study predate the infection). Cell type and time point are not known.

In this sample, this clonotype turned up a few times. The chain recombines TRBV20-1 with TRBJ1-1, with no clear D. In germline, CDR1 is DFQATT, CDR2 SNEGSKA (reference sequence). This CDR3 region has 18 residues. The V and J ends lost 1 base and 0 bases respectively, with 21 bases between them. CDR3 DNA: TGCAGTGCTAGAGTTGTACAGCTTTCTGGCGCTCTGAACACTGAAGCTTTCTTT. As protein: CSARVVQLSGALNTEAFF.

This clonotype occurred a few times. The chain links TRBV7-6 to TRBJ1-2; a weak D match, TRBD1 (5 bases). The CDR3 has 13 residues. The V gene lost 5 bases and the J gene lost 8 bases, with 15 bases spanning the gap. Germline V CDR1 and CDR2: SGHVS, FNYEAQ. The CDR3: CASSAGTARGYTF. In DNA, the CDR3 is TGTGCCAGCAGCGCAGGGACCGCGAGGGGCTACACCTTC.

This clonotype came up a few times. CDR3 coding DNA: TGTGCCACCAGTGATTTCTCGGACAGCCCCTACAATGAGCAGTTCTTC. Translated: CATSDFSDSPYNEQFF. The chain combines TRBV24-1 with TRBJ2-1; possible D gene TRBD1, 6 bases. Trimming took off 1 base at V and 2 bases at J, with 11 bases between the two ends. CDR1 and CDR2 from the germline V gene are KGHDR and SFDVKD. The CDR3 sequence is 16 residues long.

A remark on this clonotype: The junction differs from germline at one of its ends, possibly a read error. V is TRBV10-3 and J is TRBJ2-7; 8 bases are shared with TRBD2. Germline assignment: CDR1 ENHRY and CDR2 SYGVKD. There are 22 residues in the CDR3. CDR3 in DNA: TGTGCCATCTGTGAGACGGTGTTCCGTAGCGGGACCTTAAAGCCGGCTCATTACGAGCAGTACTTC. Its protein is CAICETVFRSGTLKPAHYEQYF.